The sample holds a few counts of the clone carrying this TCR beta chain. Its antigen is still unknown. Diagnoses used clinical symptoms, serum thyroxine and TRAb, thyroid ultrasound and orbital computed tomography. The authors took PBMCs from roughly 9.7 ml fresh peripheral blood. This entry is derived from a study of T cells in Graves' hyperthyroidism and ophthalmopathy. Findings and limits, study-wide: Most clonotypes expanded in the thyroid (above 0.001) were also present in blood.

This CDR3 spans 15 amino acids. V shed 1 base and J shed 4 bases, with 8 bases lying between them. Germline V gives CDR1 SGHDN, CDR2 FVKESK. Amplified regions were TCR beta CDR3 sequences from RNA transcripts. The HTBI primer set served for first-round RT-PCR of the TCR CDR3. TCRdb reanalysed the multiplex PCR reads using MiXCR and keeps one entry per CDR3 protein. The sample records fewer than 700,000 distinct CDR3 sequences, approximately 17% being singletons. The TCR originated in a young woman with Graves' ophthalmopathy. V and J are TRBV14 and TRBJ2-6, with D hard to call. What was sequenced was blood. The CDR3 region is CASSQGLTGANVLTF. The CDR3 DNA reads TGTGCCAGCAGCCAAGGTCTGACCGGGGCCAACGTCCTGACTTTC.